These T cell receptor beta chains were read from a single sample in a study of blood T cell repertoires in COVID-19. This table comes from immunoSEQ multiplex PCR, and its TCRdb copy is limited to in-frame clones, with some not included. The table includes approximately 300,000 clones, around 89% detected once. Sequences were obtained from PBMCs or T cells enriched from blood (not recorded which). The receptor source for this set is a woman between 18 and 29 years old with acute COVID-19. Both conserved end residues are part of each CDR3. A D gene is named only where the DNA matches it firmly.

TRBV19	TRBJ1-2	NA	CASSPTGYGYTF
TRBV19	TRBJ1-1	NA	CASSIQGIGEAFF
TRBV18	TRBJ2-7	NA	CASSPPGLSSSYEQYF
TRBV23-1	TRBJ2-2	TRBD1	CASRRDRVDTGELFF
TRBV5-1	TRBJ2-1	TRBD2	CASSPLGGRGYNEQFF
TRBV5-1	TRBJ2-3	TRBD2	CASSLALAGGTDTQYF
TRBV5-1	TRBJ1-1	NA	CASSLADMNTEAFF
TRBV10-2	TRBJ1-5	NA	CASSESVTAYNQPQHF
TRBV19	TRBJ2-3	TRBD2	CASSIYPSGRDEATDTQYF
TRBV6-5	TRBJ1-5	NA	CASSSGLGGNQPQHF
TRBV7-2	TRBJ2-7	TRBD1	CASSLGQGTYEQYF